These 4 T cell receptor beta chains originate from one sample sequenced in a study of T cells in Graves' hyperthyroidism and ophthalmopathy. RNA transcripts gave rise to amplified TCR beta CDR3 regions. HTBI primers drove first-round RT-PCR of the TCR CDR3. TCRdb passed the multiplex PCR reads through MiXCR, listing each CDR3 protein once. Of about 610,000 distinct CDR3 sequences in the sample, under 15% are singletons; the top ten hold around 4.5%. Sequenced material: blood. All receptors derive from a woman aged 40-49 years with Graves' ophthalmopathy.

The chain has TRBV5-6 and TRBJ2-1; 10 nucleotides match TRBD1. Germline V CDR1 and CDR2: SGHDT, YYEEEE. The CDR3 totals 15 residues. The V and J ends lost 2 bases and 8 bases, in that order; junction bases with no gene match: 7. CDR3 sequence reads: CASSLRTGGWDEQFF. The CDR3 nucleotides read TGTGCCAGCAGCTTAAGGACAGGGGGTTGGGATGAGCAGTTCTTC.

This chain links TRBV11-1 with TRBJ1-1, with D uncertain. The germline gives CDR1 SGHAT, CDR2 FQDESV (reference sequence). Trimming removed 5 bases at V and 6 bases at J, with 22 bases between. The CDR3 runs to 16 residues. The CDR3 DNA is TGTGCCAGCAGCCCGGGGTTCCAGGCTGGGATCCCTGAAGCTTTCTTT. Amino acid sequence: CASSPGFQAGIPEAFF.

The table lists this clonotype with many counts. This chain joins TRBV20-1 and TRBJ1-1, with D hard to call. This CDR3 has 11 residues. In germline, CDR1 is DFQATT, CDR2 SNEGSKA (reference sequence). V was trimmed by 3 bases and J by 11 bases, leaving 13 bases between them. The CDR3 region is CSARDGREAFF. CDR3 nucleotides: TGCAGTGCTAGGGACGGTCGGGAGGCTTTCTTT.

The rearrangement links TRBV6-8 to TRBJ2-5, with TRBD1 matching over 8 bases. CDR1 and CDR2 from the germline V gene are MNHGY and SAAAGT. The CDR3 runs to 15 residues. V dropped 4 bases and J dropped 3; count of bases not matched to a gene: 7. CDR3 amino acids: CASSFDRGIEETQYF. The CDR3 DNA is TGTGCCAGCAGTTTCGACAGGGGCATCGAAGAGACCCAGTACTTC.